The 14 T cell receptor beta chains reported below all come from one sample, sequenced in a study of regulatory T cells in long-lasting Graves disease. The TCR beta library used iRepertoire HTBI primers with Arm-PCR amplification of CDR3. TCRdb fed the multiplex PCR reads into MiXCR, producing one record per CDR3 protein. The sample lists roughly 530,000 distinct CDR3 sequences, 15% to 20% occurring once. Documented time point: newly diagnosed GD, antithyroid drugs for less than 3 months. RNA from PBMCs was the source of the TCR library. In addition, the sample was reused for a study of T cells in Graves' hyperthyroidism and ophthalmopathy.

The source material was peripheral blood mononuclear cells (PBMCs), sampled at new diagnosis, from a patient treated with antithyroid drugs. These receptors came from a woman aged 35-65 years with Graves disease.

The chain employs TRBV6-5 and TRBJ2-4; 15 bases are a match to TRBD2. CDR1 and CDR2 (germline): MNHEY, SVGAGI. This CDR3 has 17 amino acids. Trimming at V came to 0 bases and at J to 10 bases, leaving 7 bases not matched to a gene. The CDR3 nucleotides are TGTGCCAGCAGTTACTCAGGACTAGCGGGGGGGCCTGGGATTCAGTACTTC. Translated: CASSYSGLAGGPGIQYF.

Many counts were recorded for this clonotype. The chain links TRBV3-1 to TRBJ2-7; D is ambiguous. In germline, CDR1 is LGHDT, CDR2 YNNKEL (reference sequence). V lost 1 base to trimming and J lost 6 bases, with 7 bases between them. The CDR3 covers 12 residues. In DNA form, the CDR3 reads TGTGCCAGCAGCCAAGCGAGGCTCGAGCAGTACTTC. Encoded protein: CASSQARLEQYF.

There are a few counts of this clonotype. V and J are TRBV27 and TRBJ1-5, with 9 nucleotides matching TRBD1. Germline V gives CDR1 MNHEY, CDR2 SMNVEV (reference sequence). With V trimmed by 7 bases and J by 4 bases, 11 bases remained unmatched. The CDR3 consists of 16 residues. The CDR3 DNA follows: TGTGCCAGCAAACCCGGGACAGGGTTTGTGAATCAGCCCCAGCATTTT. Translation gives CASKPGTGFVNQPQHF.

CDR3 sequence: CASRDDKGVKGYTF. CDR3 bases: TGTGCCAGCAGGGATGATAAGGGGGTAAAGGGCTACACCTTC. J is TRBJ1-2 and V is TRBV28, with D possibly TRBD1 on 6 matching bases. CDR1 is MDHEN and CDR2 is SYDVKM in the germline V gene. The CDR3 has 14 amino acids. With 6 bases removed from V and 8 bases from J, the gap between germline ends came to 19 bases.

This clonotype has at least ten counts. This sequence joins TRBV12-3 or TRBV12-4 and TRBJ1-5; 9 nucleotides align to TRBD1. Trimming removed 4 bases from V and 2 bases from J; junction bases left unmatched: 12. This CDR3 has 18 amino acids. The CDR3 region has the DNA TGTGCCAGCAGTTCCTGGACAGGGGAGGATCTGCGCAATCAGCCCCAGCATTTT. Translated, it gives CASSSWTGEDLRNQPQHF.

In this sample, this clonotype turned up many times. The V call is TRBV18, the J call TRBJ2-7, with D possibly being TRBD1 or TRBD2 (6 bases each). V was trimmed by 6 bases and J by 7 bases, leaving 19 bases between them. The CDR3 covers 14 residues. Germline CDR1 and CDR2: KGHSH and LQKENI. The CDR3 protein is CASSVQRGVREQYF. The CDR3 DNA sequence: TGTGCCAGCTCTGTCCAGAGGGGGGTGAGGGAGCAGTACTTC.

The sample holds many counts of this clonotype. The CDR3 loop is CASSLYGQGAGGYTF. The CDR3 nucleotides are TGTGCCAGCAGTTTATACGGACAGGGGGCAGGAGGCTACACCTTC. This chain connects TRBV28 to TRBJ1-2, with 11 nucleotides matching TRBD1. CDR3 length equals 15 residues. V dropped 1 base and J dropped 8; count of bases not matched to a gene: 6. Germline CDR1 is MDHEN and CDR2 is SYDVKM.

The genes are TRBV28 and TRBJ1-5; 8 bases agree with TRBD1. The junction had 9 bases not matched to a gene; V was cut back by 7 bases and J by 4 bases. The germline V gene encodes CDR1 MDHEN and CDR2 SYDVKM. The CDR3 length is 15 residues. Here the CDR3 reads CASISPDRENQPQHF. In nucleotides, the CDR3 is TGTGCCAGCATATCTCCGGACAGGGAGAATCAGCCCCAGCATTTT. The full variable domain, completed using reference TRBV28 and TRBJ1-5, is DVKVTQSSRYLVKRTGEKVFLECVQDMDHENMFWYRQDPGLGLRLIYFSYDVKMKEKGDIPEGYSVSREKKERFSLILESASTNQTSMYLCASISPDRENQPQHFGDGTRLSIL.

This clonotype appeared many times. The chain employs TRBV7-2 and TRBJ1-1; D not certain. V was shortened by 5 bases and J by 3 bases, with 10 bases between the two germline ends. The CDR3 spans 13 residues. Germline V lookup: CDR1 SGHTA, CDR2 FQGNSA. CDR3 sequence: CASSDMPDTEAFF. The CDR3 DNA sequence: TGTGCCAGCAGCGACATGCCTGACACTGAAGCTTTCTTT.

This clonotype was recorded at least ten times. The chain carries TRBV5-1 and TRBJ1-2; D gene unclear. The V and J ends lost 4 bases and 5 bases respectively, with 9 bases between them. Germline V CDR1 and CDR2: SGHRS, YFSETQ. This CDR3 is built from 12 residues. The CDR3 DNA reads TGCGCCAGCAGCGACGGTCCGTATGGCTACACCTTC. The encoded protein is CASSDGPYGYTF.

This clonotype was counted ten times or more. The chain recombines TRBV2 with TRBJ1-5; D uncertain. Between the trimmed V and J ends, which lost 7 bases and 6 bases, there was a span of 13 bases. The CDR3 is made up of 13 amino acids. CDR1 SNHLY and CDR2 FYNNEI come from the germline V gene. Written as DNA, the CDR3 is TGTGCCAGCACCCGGGGAATTGTTCAGCCCCAGCATTTT. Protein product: CASTRGIVQPQHF.

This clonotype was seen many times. The CDR3 sequence: CSVVTLDTEAFF. CDR3 DNA: TGCAGCGTTGTCACCTTGGACACTGAAGCTTTCTTT. The chain uses TRBV29-1 and TRBJ1-1; D is ambiguous. With 4 bases removed from V and 3 bases from J, the gap between germline ends came to 9 bases. The germline gives CDR1 SQVTM, CDR2 ANQGSEA. This CDR3 has 12 amino acids.

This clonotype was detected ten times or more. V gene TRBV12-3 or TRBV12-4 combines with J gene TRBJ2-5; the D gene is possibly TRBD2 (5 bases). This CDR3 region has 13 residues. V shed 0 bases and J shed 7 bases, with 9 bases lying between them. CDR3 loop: CASSLARVGTQYF. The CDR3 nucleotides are TGTGCCAGCAGTTTAGCGCGGGTCGGGACCCAGTACTTC.

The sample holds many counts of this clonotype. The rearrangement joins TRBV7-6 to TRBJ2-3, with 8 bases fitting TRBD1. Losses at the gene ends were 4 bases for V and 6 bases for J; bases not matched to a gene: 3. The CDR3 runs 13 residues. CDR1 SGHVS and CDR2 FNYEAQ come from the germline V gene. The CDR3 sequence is CASSSGGPDTQYF. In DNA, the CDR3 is TGTGCCAGCAGCTCAGGGGGCCCGGATACGCAGTATTTT.